This T cell receptor (beta chain) was sequenced in a study of blood T cell repertoires in COVID-19. Turning to the study itself: Italy, Spain and the United States were the sources of the convalescent and acute COVID-19 samples. PBMCs, B-cell-depleted T cells, or T cells provided the cDNA or gDNA that made up the material.

Original methodology: Estimation of nucleated cell counts relied on the amplification of reference gene primers. Data came from immunoSEQ multiplex PCR; TCRdb stores just in-frame clones and leaves some out. V, J and clone size reflect that table, while D and trimming were determined from the DNA. The repertoire holds about 68,000 clones, with approximately 85% as singletons. The J segment lost 7 bases and the V segment lost 6 bases, leaving 13 bases of the junction unmatched. Germline loops: CDR1 SGHTA, CDR2 FQGNSA. CDR3 length: 16 residues. The clonotype originates from a man aged 45-65 years with acute or convalescent COVID-19. Sequenced material: peripheral blood. The chain links TRBV7-2 to TRBJ2-1; TRBD2 matches 9 bases. The CDR3 loop is CASSPSRRGGGNEQFF. In DNA form, the CDR3 reads TGTGCCAGCAGTCCGAGTAGGCGGGGGGGAGGGAATGAGCAGTTCTTC.